The TCR beta chain under discussion was sequenced for a study of shared clonotypes between healthy human individuals. The CDR3 loop spans 15 amino acids. V was pared by 5 bases and J by 2 bases, with 16 bases between. Germline V lookup: CDR1 SEHNR, CDR2 FQNEAQ (reference sequence). CD45RO-negative, CCR7-positively selected cells formed the naive CD8 fraction, excluding terminally differentiated effector memory CD45RA+ cells. Method: immunoSEQ multiplex PCR; TCRdb's copy keeps in-frame clones and lacks some. The data contain a few million clones, 80% to 95% of them singletons. The TCR sequence derives from a man aged 18 to 35 in good health. Some clones in this sample may be carry-over from other donors' samples. The sample comprised naive CD8+ T cells from PBMCs. The chain is built from TRBV7-9 and TRBJ2-7, with a weak D call TRBD1 (6 bases). The CDR3 protein is CASSPPTGRPYEQYF. CDR3 bases: TGTGCCAGCAGCCCCCCGACAGGACGCCCCTACGAGCAGTACTTC. Together with reference TRBV7-9 and TRBJ2-7, the CDR3 gives the full variable domain: DTGVSQNPRHKITKRGQNVTFRCDPISEHNRLYWYRQTLGQGPEFLTYFQNEAQLEKSRLLSDRFSAERPKGSFSTLEIQRTEQGDSAMYLCASSPPTGRPYEQYFGPGTRLTVT.